The 20 T cell receptor beta chains listed next were all sequenced from one sample in a study of T cell responses to AZD1222 COVID-19 vaccine. The method was immunoSEQ multiplex PCR; TCRdb's version includes in-frame clones alone and lacks a portion of them. This sample yields nearly 90,000 clones, of which about 89% are seen a single time; approximately 5% belongs to the top ten. The material was peripheral blood, obtained 28 days after the second AZD1222 dose. The origin of the receptors is an adult who received the AZD1222 COVID-19 vaccine.

This chain joins TRBV5-1 and TRBJ1-1; D unclear. Trimming stripped 6 bases from V and 0 bases from J, with 21 bases between. Germline assignment: CDR1 SGHRS and CDR2 YFSETQ. This CDR3 has 17 amino acids. As DNA, the CDR3 is TGCGCCAGCATCTCGCGGTCCCCTGAGGGTATGAACACTGAAGCTTTCTTT. It translates to CASISRSPEGMNTEAFF.

The V call is TRBV19, the J call TRBJ1-2; the D is unclear. The CDR3 has 14 amino acids. CDR1 is LNHDA, CDR2 SQIVND, per germline (reference sequence). Trimming stripped 2 bases from V and 3 bases from J, with 10 bases between. The CDR3 region is CASSISSDYYGYTF. CDR3 coding DNA: TGTGCCAGTAGTATATCCTCTGATTACTATGGCTACACCTTC.

V and J are TRBV11-3 and TRBJ1-3, with D uncertain. Trimming pared 3 bases from V and 2 bases from J, leaving 11 bases between. This CDR3 region has 15 residues. Germline V gene sequence: CDR1 SGHNT, CDR2 YENEEA. The CDR3 DNA reads TGTGCCAGCAGCTTCCAAGGGTGGGCTGGAAACACCATATATTTT. This codes for CASSFQGWAGNTIYF.

The CDR3 region is CASSSLAGIRETQYF. The CDR3, as DNA: TGTGCCAGCAGCTCCCTGGCGGGGATTAGGGAGACCCAGTACTTC. The chain carries TRBV7-3 and TRBJ2-5; D is perhaps TRBD2 (6 bases). Germline V CDR1 and CDR2: SGHTA, FQGTGA. The CDR3 runs to 15 residues. Trimming cost V 4 bases and J 5 bases, with 17 bases left between them.

V is TRBV2 and J is TRBJ2-4; D gene ambiguous. Per germline, CDR1 SNHLY and CDR2 FYNNEI. Trimming shortened V by 6 bases and J by 9 bases, and 6 bases separated the two germline ends. The CDR3 is made up of 10 amino acids. The DNA for the CDR3 is TGTGCCAGCAGATTGGGCATTCAGTACTTC. It translates to CASRLGIQYF.

CDR3 coding DNA: TGTGCCAGCAGTTTATACCCCTTGAACACCGGGGAGCTGTTTTTT. Translated, it gives CASSLYPLNTGELFF. The chain uses TRBV28 and TRBJ2-2; D not certain. The CDR3 is 15 amino acids. Germline lookup yields CDR1 MDHEN and CDR2 SYDVKM. Between the trimmed V and J ends, which lost 1 base and 1 base, there was a span of 7 bases.

The J gene is TRBJ1-1, the V gene TRBV7-6; 7 nucleotides align to TRBD1. V dropped 6 bases and J dropped 7; count of bases not matched to a gene: 14. The CDR3 consists of 15 residues. Germline CDR1 reads SGHVS; CDR2 reads FNYEAQ. The CDR3 region is CASSPTGQPVNEAFF. As DNA, the CDR3 is TGTGCCAGCAGTCCGACGGGACAGCCAGTCAATGAAGCTTTCTTT.

J is TRBJ1-4 and V is TRBV20-1, with D uncertain. The CDR3 runs to 11 residues. Germline CDR1 reads DFQATT; CDR2 reads SNEGSKA (reference sequence). V was trimmed by 8 bases and J by 6 bases, leaving 10 bases between them. The DNA for the CDR3 is TGCAGTCCCAAGGAGGATGAAAAACTGTTTTTT. Translation: CSPKEDEKLFF.

The V call is TRBV11-3, the J call TRBJ2-5; 7 nucleotides line up with TRBD1. The CDR3 runs to 15 residues. V shed 5 bases and J 2 bases; nucleotides not matched to a gene: 8. Germline V gene data show CDR1 as SGHNT and CDR2 as YENEEA. CDR3 in amino acids: CASSPRDRQQETQYF. In nucleotides, the CDR3 is TGTGCCAGCAGCCCCCGGGACAGACAACAAGAGACCCAGTACTTC.

This sequence joins TRBV4-2 and TRBJ1-4; no reliable D call. V was clipped by 0 bases and J by 5 bases, with 10 bases between them. The germline V gene has CDR1 LGHNA and CDR2 YNFKEQ. This CDR3 contains 15 residues. The CDR3, as DNA: TGTGCCAGCAGCCAAGAAGCCAGAGGAAATGAAAAACTGTTTTTT. Translation: CASSQEARGNEKLFF.

The chain carries TRBV28 and TRBJ1-6, with D unclear. Germline assignment: CDR1 MDHEN and CDR2 SYDVKM. The CDR3 is 15 residues long. The ends were cut back, 6 bases at V and 7 bases at J, with 16 bases in the middle. Here the CDR3 reads CASSLSAQGNSPLHF. The CDR3 DNA follows: TGTGCCAGCAGCCTCAGCGCCCAAGGGAATTCACCCCTCCACTTT. The whole variable domain, filled in from reference TRBV28 and TRBJ1-6, reads DVKVTQSSRYLVKRTGEKVFLECVQDMDHENMFWYRQDPGLGLRLIYFSYDVKMKEKGDIPEGYSVSREKKERFSLILESASTNQTSMYLCASSLSAQGNSPLHFGNGTRLTVT.

The chain links TRBV19 to TRBJ2-1; no firm D call. Germline loops: CDR1 LNHDA, CDR2 SQIVND (reference sequence). The CDR3 is made up of 13 amino acids. The V end lost 3 bases, the J end lost 2 bases, and 5 bases lay between the germline ends. The CDR3, as DNA: TGTGCCAGTAGTATCACTACCTACAATGAGCAGTTCTTC. This sequence encodes CASSITTYNEQFF.

The J gene is TRBJ2-7, the V gene TRBV28; D possibly corresponds to TRBD2 (6 bases). This CDR3 contains 15 residues. In germline, CDR1 is MDHEN, CDR2 SYDVKM. With 2 bases removed from V and 0 bases from J, the gap between germline ends came to 11 bases. The CDR3 sequence: CASSLGRSHSYEQYF. For the CDR3, the DNA is TGTGCCAGCAGTTTAGGGAGGTCCCACTCCTACGAGCAGTACTTC.

This rearrangement joins TRBV5-5 to TRBJ2-7; 8 positions agree with TRBD1. V gave up 2 bases and J gave up 2 bases; unmatched junction bases: 3. Per germline, CDR1 SGHKS and CDR2 YYEKEE (reference sequence). The CDR3 loop spans 14 amino acids. The DNA for the CDR3 is TGTGCCAGCAGCTTAGGGACAGGACCCTACGAGCAGTACTTC. Translation: CASSLGTGPYEQYF.

The chain carries TRBV28 and TRBJ2-3; TRBD1 is a possible D gene (5 bases). The germline V and J ends were trimmed by 3 bases and 5 bases, with 12 bases remaining between them. The CDR3 length is 14 residues. Germline V lookup: CDR1 MDHEN, CDR2 SYDVKM. The CDR3 spells CASSLVGQKDTQYF. The CDR3 DNA is TGTGCCAGCAGTTTGGTGGGGCAGAAAGATACGCAGTATTTT.

There are a few counts of this clone. This chain uses TRBV5-5 with TRBJ1-5; no clear D gene. V was shortened by 0 bases and J by 5 bases, with 6 bases between the two germline ends. Germline CDR1 and CDR2: SGHKS and YYEKEE (reference sequence). This CDR3 spans 13 amino acids. CDR3: CASSLDTYQPQHF. The CDR3 nucleotides are TGTGCCAGCAGCTTGGACACTTATCAGCCCCAGCATTTT.

The chain has TRBV6-2 or TRBV6-3 and TRBJ2-1; D is uncertain. Germline lookup yields CDR1 MNHEY and CDR2 SVGEGT. This CDR3 is built from 14 residues. The ends were cut back, 5 bases at V and 0 bases at J, with 8 bases in the middle. The DNA of the CDR3 is TGTGCCAGCAGTACCTCGCCCTCCTACAATGAGCAGTTCTTC. This codes for CASSTSPSYNEQFF.

The V call is TRBV19, the J call TRBJ2-3; no firm D call. V gave up 4 bases and J gave up 9 bases, with 8 bases separating them. The germline V gene encodes CDR1 LNHDA and CDR2 SQIVND (reference sequence). The CDR3 is 11 residues long. CDR3 in amino acids: CASSNQETQYF. The CDR3 bases are TGTGCCAGTAGTAACCAGGAAACGCAGTATTTT.

V gene TRBV7-8 combines with J gene TRBJ2-4, with a tentative D call TRBD2 (6 bases). The germline V and J ends were trimmed by 3 bases and 0 bases, with 12 bases remaining between them. CDR3 length: 16 residues. Looked up from germline, CDR1 is SGHVS and CDR2 is FQNEAQ. In DNA form, the CDR3 reads TGTGCCAGCAGCTTCACCGGGGGAATAGCCAAAAACATTCAGTACTTC. The encoded protein is CASSFTGGIAKNIQYF.

The CDR3 here is CASSLGQGAWYGYTF. CDR3 coding DNA: TGCGCCAGCAGCTTAGGACAGGGGGCATGGTATGGCTACACCTTC. This rearrangement joins TRBV5-1 to TRBJ1-2, with 11 positions matching TRBD1. J was trimmed by 5 bases and V by 2 bases; bases with no gene match: 5. CDR1 is SGHRS, CDR2 YFSETQ, per germline. The CDR3 is 15 residues long. The full variable domain, rest sourced from reference TRBV5-1 and TRBJ1-2, is KAGVTQTPRYLIKTRGQQVTLSCSPISGHRSVSWYQQTPGQGLQFLFEYFSETQRNKGNFPGRFSGRQFSNSRSEMNVSTLELGDSALYLCASSLGQGAWYGYTFGSGTRLTVV.